One sample yielded the 7 T cell receptor beta chains listed below, sequenced in a study of cytomegalovirus exposure and HLA in healthy donors. PCR amplification relied on 60 Vbeta primers (plus 13 Jbeta primers). Using immunoSEQ multiplex PCR, the repertoire was profiled, and TCRdb retains in-frame clones only, with some absent. The table records over 70,000 clones, roughly 78% of them present only once. Sequencing was carried out using PBMCs. Receptors originate from a male donor in good health and CMV-seropositive.

The rearrangement uses TRBV28 and TRBJ2-3; 10 bases agree with TRBD2. V lost 5 bases to trimming and J lost 2 bases; unmatched junction nucleotides: 10. Per the germline V gene, CDR1 is MDHEN and CDR2 is SYDVKM. This CDR3 region has 17 residues. CDR3: CASSTPAAGGVTDTQYF. CDR3 sequence (DNA): TGTGCCAGCAGTACACCGGCAGCGGGAGGGGTCACAGATACGCAGTATTTT.

This clone was seen more than once but under ten times. The chain links TRBV10-3 to TRBJ2-3; 13 bases match TRBD2. CDR3 size: 16 residues. Germline V CDR1 and CDR2: ENHRY, SYGVKD. V was pared by 4 bases and J by 4 bases, with 5 bases of the junction left unmatched. The CDR3 sequence: CAISGGTSGMADTQYF. CDR3 sequence (DNA): TGTGCCATCAGTGGTGGGACTAGCGGGATGGCAGATACGCAGTATTTT.

This clone was picked up a small number of times. The chain joins TRBV5-1 to TRBJ2-2; D is unclear. Germline V gene lookup returns CDR1 SGHRS and CDR2 YFSETQ. CDR3 size: 18 residues. V was trimmed by 3 bases and J by 4 bases, leaving 22 bases between them. As DNA, the CDR3 is TGCGCCAGCAGCTCACCACCCCTAGGCATCCCGCCCACCGGGGAGCTGTTTTTT. Translation gives CASSSPPLGIPPTGELFF.

This clone has just a few counts. The chain combines TRBV6-1 with TRBJ1-4, with TRBD1 matching 8 bases. This CDR3 has 14 amino acids. V shed 6 bases, J shed 7 bases, and the junction held 7 bases outside the gene matches. The germline CDR1 and CDR2 sequences are MNHNS and SASEGT. CDR3 protein: CASSLDRVIEKLFF. The CDR3, as DNA: TGTGCCAGCAGCTTGGACAGGGTGATTGAAAAACTGTTTTTT.

This chain uses TRBV4-3 with TRBJ2-7; TRBD1 agrees at 9 bases. The junction had 10 bases not matched to a gene; V was cut back by 0 bases and J by 4 bases. Germline-derived CDR1 and CDR2 are LGHNA and YSLEER. The CDR3 spans 17 residues. The CDR3 DNA reads TGCGCCAGCAGCCAAGATCAGGGACAGGGAATGATTTACGAGCAGTACTTC. This encodes CASSQDQGQGMIYEQYF.

This clone appeared a single time. The chain links TRBV6-5 to TRBJ2-7; 9 bases are shared with TRBD2. The germline CDR1 and CDR2 sequences are MNHEY and SVGAGI. The length of the CDR3 is 15 residues. J gave up 3 bases and V 2 bases, and 5 bases lay outside the gene matches. CDR3 amino acids: CASSYSSSGSYEQYF. In nucleotides, the CDR3 is TGTGCCAGCAGTTACAGTAGTAGCGGGAGCTACGAGCAGTACTTC.

The table lists this clone with a few counts. The rearrangement links TRBV4-2 to TRBJ2-7; weak D call: TRBD1 (6 bases). The CDR3 consists of 16 residues. CDR1 LGHNA and CDR2 YNFKEQ come from the germline V gene. V lost 0 bases and J 4 bases, leaving 16 bases between the germline ends. CDR3 in amino acids: CASSQDLLGTQYEQYF. The CDR3 nucleotides are TGTGCCAGCAGCCAAGATTTGTTGGGGACACAATACGAGCAGTACTTC.